The clone carrying this T cell receptor beta chain has a single count. The CDR3 has 16 amino acids. Unmatched junction bases numbered 8, after V lost 5 bases and J lost 1 base. Germline V lookup: CDR1 MNHEY, CDR2 SMNVEV (reference sequence). This specimen belongs to a study of shared clonotypes between healthy human individuals. This table comes from immunoSEQ multiplex PCR, and its TCRdb copy is limited to in-frame clones, with some not included. The sample consists of some 2.4 million clones, over 85% of them appearing once. This clonotype was sampled from a man between 18 and 35 years old in good health. Some clones in this sample may be carry-over from other donors' samples. The rearrangement links TRBV27 to TRBJ1-1, with 9 bases lining up with TRBD1. Material: naive CD4+ T cells from PBMCs. Subset of the sample: CD45RA+ positively selected. DNA of the CDR3: TGTGCCAGCAGTCTAAAGCCGGGACAGGGGAACACTGAAGCTTTCTTT. Translating gives CASSLKPGQGNTEAFF.